This T cell receptor beta chain derives from a study of T cells after yellow fever vaccination. General study findings and limits: Post-booster reappearance was seen for most primary-vaccination clones (nearly 97% CD4, 75% to 90% CD8). Overall, a small share of clonotypes was seen in both CD4 and CD8 compartments.

This clonotype came up many times. The target antigen is unknown. TCRdb used MiXCR to reprocess the 5' RACE reads, holding one entry per CDR3 protein. The sample gives 140,000 to 150,000 distinct CDR3 sequences, 6.6% of which show up once; 0.5% to 0.65% is in the top ten. This CDR3 has 15 residues. V was clipped by 3 bases and J by 7 bases; unmatched bases: 8. CDR1 and CDR2 (germline): KGHSH, LQKENI. The rearrangement uses TRBV18 and TRBJ2-1; TRBD1 agrees at 8 bases. The specimen was CD4+ T cells sorted from PBMCs, collected 10 days after the yellow fever booster vaccination. The sequence came from a man aged 30 to 45 who received the YFV17D yellow fever vaccine. CDR3 DNA: TGTGCCAGCTCACCGGGACAGGACCTTTGGAATGAGCAGTTCTTC. It translates to CASSPGQDLWNEQFF.